Sequencing of this T cell receptor (beta chain) was carried out in a study of response to subunit inactivated influenza vaccine. There are a few counts of this clonotype. TCRdb reanalysed the RT-PCR reads using MiXCR and keeps one entry per CDR3 protein. The data show roughly 630,000 distinct CDR3 sequences, 14% seen once. Germline CDR1 SGDLS, CDR2 YYNGEE. CDR3 length: 15 residues. With 0 bases removed from V and 1 base from J, the gap between germline ends came to 10 bases. This clonotype was obtained from a man over 45 who received an inactivated influenza vaccine. The chain links TRBV9 to TRBJ1-1; D unclear. Sequences were derived from PBMCs from blood, sampled roughly 15 days before vaccination. The CDR3 reads CASSVAPHRNTEAFF. In DNA, the CDR3 is TGTGCCAGCAGCGTAGCCCCGCACAGGAACACTGAAGCTTTCTTT. Together with reference TRBV9 and TRBJ1-1, the CDR3 gives the full variable domain: DSGVTQTPKHLITATGQRVTLRCSPRSGDLSVYWYQQSLDQGLQFLIQYYNGEERAKGNILERFSAQQFPDLHSELNLSSLELGDSALYFCASSVAPHRNTEAFFGQGTRLTVV.